A selection of T cell receptor beta chains follows, all from one sample in a study of CD8 T cells in Susac syndrome. One entry per CDR3 protein, called by TCRdb with MiXCR from the immunoSEQ multiplex PCR reads. The table has approximately 210,000 distinct CDR3 sequences, 85% to 95% seen once. The sequenced material came from CD4+ T cells from PBMCs. Receptor source: a human donor with Susac syndrome. Each CDR3 is given with its conserved first and last residue. For some rows the clone size is stated as once, few or many, or as a class when expanded; others skip it.

V	size	J	CDR3
TRBV6-2/TRBV6-3	-	TRBJ2-2	CASSYSGQDTGELFF
TRBV6-1	-	TRBJ2-3	CASRPLGAGGSTDTQYF
TRBV6-5	-	TRBJ1-2	CASSYATRFNYGYTF
TRBV30	-	TRBJ1-1	CAWSPQGPEAFF
TRBV28	-	TRBJ1-6	CASSSGSQGRGNSPLHF
TRBV20-1	once	TRBJ2-5	CSARGARGTGDHQETQYF
TRBV6-1	-	TRBJ2-1	CASSGLTSGYYNEQFF
TRBV12-3/TRBV12-4	-	TRBJ1-5	CASSLKEEQPQHF
TRBV24-1	-	TRBJ1-2	CATSDAAQRYGYTF
TRBV2	-	TRBJ2-1	CASSPPDRGHEQFF
TRBV5-1	-	TRBJ1-6	CASSLDNRSYNSPLHF
TRBV5-4	-	TRBJ2-3	CASSLSGREGADTQYF
TRBV12-3/TRBV12-4	-	TRBJ2-7	CASRGQANYEQYF
TRBV20-1	-	TRBJ1-1	CSASRGQGFTEAFF
TRBV29-1	-	TRBJ2-1	CSYGLAGSYNEQFF